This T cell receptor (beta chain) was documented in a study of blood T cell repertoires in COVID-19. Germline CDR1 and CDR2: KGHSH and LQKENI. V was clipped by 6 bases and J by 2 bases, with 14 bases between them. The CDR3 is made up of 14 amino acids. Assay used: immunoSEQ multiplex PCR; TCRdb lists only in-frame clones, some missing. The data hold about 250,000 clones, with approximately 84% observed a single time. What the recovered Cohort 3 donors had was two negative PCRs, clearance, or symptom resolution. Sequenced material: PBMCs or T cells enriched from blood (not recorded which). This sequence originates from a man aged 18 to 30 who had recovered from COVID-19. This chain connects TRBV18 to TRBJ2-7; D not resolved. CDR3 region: CASSLKAAAYEQYF. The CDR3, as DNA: TGTGCCAGCTCTCTCAAGGCGGCAGCCTACGAGCAGTACTTC.